This entry describes one T cell receptor beta chain. Its ends do not fully match the called genes, so a read error is possible. In germline, CDR1 is LGHDT, CDR2 YNNKEL (reference sequence). The CDR3 totals 14 residues. These data belong to a study of T cells after yellow fever vaccination. From the 5' RACE reads, TCRdb called clonotypes with MiXCR, one entry per CDR3 protein. The sample holds 300,000 or so distinct CDR3 sequences, around 13% seen once. The input for sequencing was CD4+ T cells sorted from PBMCs, taken 45 days after the yellow fever booster vaccination. The chain carries TRBV3-1 and TRBJ1-1, with D tentatively TRBD1 (5 bases). This sequence was found in a man younger than 40 who received the YFV17D yellow fever vaccine. The CDR3 DNA sequence: TGTGCCAGCAGACAAGGGGCCTGGAACACTGAAGCTTTCTTT. Amino acid sequence: CASRQGAWNTEAFF.